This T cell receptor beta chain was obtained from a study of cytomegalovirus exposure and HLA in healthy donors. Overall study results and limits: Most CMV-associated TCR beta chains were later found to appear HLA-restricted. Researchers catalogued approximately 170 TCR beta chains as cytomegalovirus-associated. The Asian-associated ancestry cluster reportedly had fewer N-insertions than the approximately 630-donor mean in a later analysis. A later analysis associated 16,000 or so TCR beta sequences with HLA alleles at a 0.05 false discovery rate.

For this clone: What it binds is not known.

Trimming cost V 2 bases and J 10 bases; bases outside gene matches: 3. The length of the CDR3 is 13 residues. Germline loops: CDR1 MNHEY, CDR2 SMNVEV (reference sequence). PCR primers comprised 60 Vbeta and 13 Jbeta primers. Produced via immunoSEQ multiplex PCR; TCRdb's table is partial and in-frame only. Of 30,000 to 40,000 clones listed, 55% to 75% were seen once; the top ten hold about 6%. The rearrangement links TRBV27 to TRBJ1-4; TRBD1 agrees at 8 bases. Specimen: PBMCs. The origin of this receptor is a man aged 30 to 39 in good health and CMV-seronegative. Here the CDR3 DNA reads TGTGCCAGCAGTTTACCAGGGGGCGGAAAACTGTTTTTT. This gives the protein CASSLPGGGKLFF.